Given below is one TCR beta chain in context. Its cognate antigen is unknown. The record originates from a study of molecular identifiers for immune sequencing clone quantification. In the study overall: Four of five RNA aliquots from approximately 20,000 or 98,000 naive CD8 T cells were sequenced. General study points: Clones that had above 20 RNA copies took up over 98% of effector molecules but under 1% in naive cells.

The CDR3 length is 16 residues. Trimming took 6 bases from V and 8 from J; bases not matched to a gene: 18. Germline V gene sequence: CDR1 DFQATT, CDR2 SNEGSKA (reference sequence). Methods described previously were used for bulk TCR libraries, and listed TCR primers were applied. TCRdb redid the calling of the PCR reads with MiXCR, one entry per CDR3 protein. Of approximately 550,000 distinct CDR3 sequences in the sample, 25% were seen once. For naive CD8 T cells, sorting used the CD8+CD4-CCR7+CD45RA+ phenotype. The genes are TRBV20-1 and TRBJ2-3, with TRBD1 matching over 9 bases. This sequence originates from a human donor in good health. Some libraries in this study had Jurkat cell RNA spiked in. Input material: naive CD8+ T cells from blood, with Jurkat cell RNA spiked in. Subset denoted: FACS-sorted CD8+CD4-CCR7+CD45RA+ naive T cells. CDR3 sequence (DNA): TGCAGTGCCTATTTCCGGGACAGGGACCTGGTCCCTACGCAGTATTTT. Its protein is CSAYFRDRDLVPTQYF.